This TCR beta chain was captured in a study of blood T cell repertoires in COVID-19. At the level of the study: Sources were T cells, B-cell-depleted T cells, or PBMCs; the material itself was cDNA or gDNA.

Trimming shortened V by 5 bases and J by 2 bases, and 10 bases separated the two germline ends. Looked up from germline, CDR1 is LNHDA and CDR2 is SQIVND (reference sequence). This CDR3 has 13 amino acids. The age range of participants was about 18 to 100 years, with residence in about two dozen US areas. The recovered donors of Cohort 3 showed two negative PCRs, clearance, or symptom resolution. Produced via immunoSEQ multiplex PCR; TCRdb's table is partial and in-frame only. The table records approximately 300,000 clones, 85% to 90% of them present only once. The rearrangement links TRBV19 to TRBJ2-7, with D possibly being TRBD1 (5 bases). The sequenced sample was PBMCs or T cells enriched from blood (not recorded which). The origin of this receptor is a woman aged 18-29 years who had recovered from COVID-19. The CDR3 DNA follows: TGTGCCAGTAGTTGGGGCACCACCTACGAGCAGTACTTC. This gives the protein CASSWGTTYEQYF.